This entry lists 26 T cell receptor beta chains sequenced from one sample in a study of T cells in Graves' hyperthyroidism and ophthalmopathy. RNA transcripts provided the source from which TCR beta CDR3 regions were amplified. HTBI primers were used for first-round RT-PCR of the TCR CDR3. TCRdb re-called the multiplex PCR reads with MiXCR, one entry per CDR3 protein. Of some 600,000 distinct CDR3 sequences in the sample, about 45% were seen once. The specimen sequenced was peripheral blood or thyroid tissue (not recorded which). Receptor source: a woman between 18 and 29 years old with Graves' hyperthyroidism.

This clonotype was counted at least ten times. V gene TRBV29-1 combines with J gene TRBJ1-2; tentative D call: TRBD1 (5 bases). CDR1 is SQVTM, CDR2 ANQGSEA, per germline. Deletions cut 0 bases from V and 3 bases from J, with 11 bases between. The length of the CDR3 is 14 residues. CDR3 DNA sequence: TGCAGCGTTGAAGATTGGGGACCTGACTATGGCTACACCTTC. It translates to CSVEDWGPDYGYTF.

On this clonotype: A read error is possible here, since a much larger clone lies one base away. The chain uses TRBV7-9 and TRBJ1-2; D might be TRBD1 (5 bases). There are 13 residues in the CDR3. The germline V gene encodes CDR1 SEHNR and CDR2 FQNEAQ (reference sequence). CDR3 sequence reads: CTSSARGIYGYTF. Written as DNA, the CDR3 is TGTACCAGCAGCGCCCGGGGGATCTATGGCTACACCTTC.

The chain carries TRBV9 and TRBJ1-2, with TRBD1 matching 7 bases. Germline V lookup: CDR1 SGDLS, CDR2 YYNGEE. The CDR3 is made up of 15 amino acids. V shed 0 bases and J 0 bases; nucleotides not matched to a gene: 2. The CDR3 sequence is CASSVVGTANYGYTF. In DNA, the CDR3 is TGTGCCAGCAGCGTAGTCGGGACAGCTAACTATGGCTACACCTTC.

The V call is TRBV2, the J call TRBJ2-5; the D gene is possibly TRBD1 (6 bases). With 5 bases removed from V and 0 bases from J, the gap between germline ends came to 13 bases. The CDR3 has 15 amino acids. Germline V lookup: CDR1 SNHLY, CDR2 FYNNEI. The CDR3 coding sequence is TGTGCCAGCAGTCCCGGACAGTTAAACCAAGAGACCCAGTACTTC. This sequence encodes CASSPGQLNQETQYF.

This chain uses TRBV7-2 with TRBJ2-5, with D perhaps TRBD1 or TRBD2 (5 bases each). This CDR3 is 11 amino acids long. Germline V gives CDR1 SGHTA, CDR2 FQGNSA. V lost 5 bases to trimming and J lost 6 bases, with 7 bases between them. This CDR3 is CASSMGQTQYF. DNA for the CDR3: TGTGCCAGCAGCATGGGACAGACCCAGTACTTC.

This clonotype occurred many times. The chain carries TRBV25-1 and TRBJ1-2; D is ambiguous. Deletions cut 4 bases from V and 8 bases from J, with 14 bases between. This CDR3 comprises 13 residues. Germline CDR1 reads MGHDK; CDR2 reads SYGVNS. The CDR3 sequence is CASSAFLRGGYTF. The CDR3 nucleotides read TGTGCCAGCAGTGCGTTCTTAAGAGGGGGCTACACCTTC.

The J gene is TRBJ2-7, the V gene TRBV2, with D possibly called TRBD1 or TRBD2 (5 bases each). Germline loops: CDR1 SNHLY, CDR2 FYNNEI. Trimming removed 6 bases at V and 3 bases at J, with 18 bases between. The CDR3 length is 15 residues. The CDR3 DNA follows: TGTGCCAGCAGCCTACCCGGGACCCGAATCTACGAGCAGTACTTC. It encodes CASSLPGTRIYEQYF.

V gene TRBV2 combines with J gene TRBJ1-2, with 8 bases identical to TRBD1. The trim removed 5 bases at V and 2 bases at J, leaving 10 bases unmatched. The CDR3 runs to 16 residues. Germline CDR1 SNHLY, CDR2 FYNNEI. In DNA form, the CDR3 reads TGTGCCAGCAGTCAACTCCGTAGGACAGGGAACTATGGCTACACCTTC. This encodes CASSQLRRTGNYGYTF.

This chain uses TRBV2 with TRBJ2-6, with D perhaps matching TRBD1 (6 bases). The CDR3 runs 17 residues. V gave up 3 bases and J gave up 0 bases, with 12 bases separating them. Germline CDR1 is SNHLY and CDR2 is FYNNEI. The CDR3 bases are TGTGCCAGCAGTGAGGGACACGGACGCTCTGGGGCCAACGTCCTGACTTTC. Protein sequence: CASSEGHGRSGANVLTF.

Note on this clonotype: A much more abundant neighbour one base away suggests this may be a read error. The gene calls are TRBV19 and TRBJ1-5; no clear D. CDR3 length: 14 amino acids. Germline V gene lookup returns CDR1 LNHDA and CDR2 SQIVND (reference sequence). Trimming removed 3 bases from V and 3 bases from J, with 9 bases in between. The CDR3 loop is CASSIPADNQPQHF. In DNA form, the CDR3 reads TGTGCCAGTAGTATTCCGGCAGACAATCAGCCCCAGCATTTT.

As for this clonotype: Its ends do not fully match the called genes, so a read error is possible. CDR3 sequence (DNA): TGTGCCAGCAGCTTGGCACAGGGATACTACGAGCAGTACTTC. It translates to CASSLAQGYYEQYF. This sequence joins TRBV5-1 and TRBJ2-7, with D maybe TRBD1 (6 bases). Per germline, CDR1 SGHRS and CDR2 YFSETQ. This CDR3 has 14 residues.

This clonotype was seen only a few times. The rearrangement joins TRBV7-2 to TRBJ2-5, with TRBD1 identical over 9 bases. The ends lost 5 bases at V and 5 bases at J; junction bases unmatched: 12. This CDR3 has 16 residues. The germline CDR1 and CDR2 sequences are SGHTA and FQGNSA. The CDR3 DNA sequence: TGTGCCAGCAGCCCGCGAACCGGGACAGGGCGGGAGACCCAGTACTTC. It encodes CASSPRTGTGRETQYF.

This clonotype was counted only a few times. This may stem from a read error, because a much larger clone lies one nucleotide away. The chain links TRBV10-3 to TRBJ1-5; 7 bases map to TRBD1. The germline CDR1 and CDR2 sequences are ENHRY and SYGVKD. The CDR3 has 15 amino acids. The CDR3, as DNA: TGTGCCAGCAGTGAAGGCGGACAGGGCAATCAGCCCCAGCATTTT. Translation gives CASSEGGQGNQPQHF.

The chain carries TRBV6-2 or TRBV6-3 and TRBJ1-2; D unclear. The CDR3 is 14 amino acids. The ends were cut back, 11 bases at V and 8 bases at J, with 24 bases in the middle. Germline loops: CDR1 MNHEY, CDR2 SVGEGT. CDR3 residues: CAWSSGIDSSGYTF. CDR3 bases: TGTGCCTGGAGTTCGGGGATCGACTCTAGCGGCTACACCTTC.

The chain joins TRBV6-6 to TRBJ2-7, with D possibly being TRBD1 (5 bases). The CDR3 totals 12 residues. Trimming took off 11 bases at V and 1 base at J, with 12 bases between the two ends. Germline V gene data show CDR1 as MNHNY and CDR2 as SVGAGI (reference sequence). CDR3 coding DNA: TGTGCCGCCCAGTCAGGGTCCTACGAGCAGTACTTC. As protein: CAAQSGSYEQYF.

The rearrangement links TRBV25-1 to TRBJ1-6; no definite D call. With 8 bases removed from V and 13 bases from J, the gap between germline ends came to 18 bases. The CDR3 runs to 13 residues. Per the germline V gene, CDR1 is MGHDK and CDR2 is SYGVNS. The CDR3 here is CASSDDGLGPLHF. In DNA form, the CDR3 reads TGTGCCAGCTCCGACGACGGCTTGGGGCCCCTCCACTTT.

This CDR3 is CSGGQASYEQYF. The DNA of the CDR3 is TGCAGTGGGGGACAGGCCTCCTACGAGCAGTACTTC. V usage is TRBV20-1 and J usage is TRBJ2-7, with 8 bases lining up with TRBD1. The CDR3 is 12 residues long. The germline V gene has CDR1 DFQATT and CDR2 SNEGSKA (reference sequence). J gave up 0 bases and V 7 bases, and 2 bases lay outside the gene matches.

This chain uses TRBV20-1 with TRBJ2-2, with TRBD1 matching over 9 bases. The CDR3 contains 14 residues. After removal of 4 bases from V and 1 base from J, the junction contained 1 base not matched to a gene. Per the germline V gene, CDR1 is DFQATT and CDR2 is SNEGSKA (reference sequence). Here the CDR3 DNA reads TGCAGTGCTACGGACAGGGGGAACACCGGGGAGCTGTTTTTT. Translating gives CSATDRGNTGELFF.

The J gene is TRBJ1-1, the V gene TRBV10-3; no reliable D call. Trimming pared 10 bases from V and 8 bases from J, leaving 14 bases between. The CDR3 is 11 residues long. Germline V gene lookup returns CDR1 ENHRY and CDR2 SYGVKD. The CDR3 DNA reads TGTGCCAGCACCAACGCCGGGGAAGCTTTCTTT. Its protein is CASTNAGEAFF.

The chain joins TRBV5-6 to TRBJ1-5, with D perhaps TRBD1 (6 bases). Germline CDR1 reads SGHDT; CDR2 reads YYEEEE. The CDR3 has 14 amino acids. V was pared by 0 bases and J by 5 bases, with 9 bases between. CDR3 loop: CASSLGGHDQPQHF. The CDR3, as DNA: TGTGCCAGCAGCTTGGGGGGGCACGATCAGCCCCAGCATTTT.

As for this clonotype: At one boundary the junction diverges from the germline segment, which might be a read error. The J gene is TRBJ1-5, the V gene TRBV10-3, with D hard to call. The CDR3 is made up of 15 amino acids. The germline V gene encodes CDR1 ENHRY and CDR2 SYGVKD. CDR3 protein: CASSYEAYSNQPQHF. As DNA, the CDR3 is TGTGCCAGCAGTTACGAAGCTTATAGCAATCAGCCCCAGCATTTT.

The rearrangement joins TRBV7-6 to TRBJ2-7, with 12 bases matching TRBD2. The assigned J gene may be wrong: the sequence end matches TRBJ2-1 better. Germline CDR1 SGHVS, CDR2 FNYEAQ. The CDR3 covers 15 residues. The DNA of the CDR3 is TGTGCCAGCAGCCATCGGACTAGCGGGAACCATGAGCAGTTCTTC. It yields the protein CASSHRTSGNHEQFF.

This clonotype came up many times. This rearrangement joins TRBV29-1 to TRBJ1-2, with D perhaps matching TRBD1 (5 bases). V was pared by 5 bases and J by 2 bases, with 12 bases between. The CDR3 has 13 amino acids. Looked up from germline, CDR1 is SQVTM and CDR2 is ANQGSEA. CDR3 in DNA: TGCAGCGTTACTCAGGGTTACAACTATGGCTACACCTTC. Its protein product is CSVTQGYNYGYTF.

DNA of the CDR3: TGTGCCACCAGTGCCCTGACTAGCGGGACCGCCAACGTCCTGACTTTC. Translated: CATSALTSGTANVLTF. V gene TRBV24-1 combines with J gene TRBJ2-6, with 11 bases lining up with TRBD2. Germline V gene data show CDR1 as KGHDR and CDR2 as SFDVKD. Trimming took 5 bases from V and 7 from J; bases not matched to a gene: 6. The CDR3 has 16 amino acids.

This clonotype has a count of ten or more. The V gene is TRBV29-1, the J gene TRBJ1-2; D is unresolved. The CDR3 extends over 11 amino acids. V was cut by 0 bases and J by 8 bases, with 7 bases left in between. CDR1 is SQVTM, CDR2 ANQGSEA, per germline. CDR3 loop: CSVEDGRGYTF. DNA of the CDR3: TGCAGCGTTGAAGATGGGAGAGGCTACACCTTC. Complete variable domain (other parts from reference TRBV29-1 and TRBJ1-2): SAVISQKPSRDICQRGTSLTIQCQVDSQVTMMFWYRQQPGQSLTLIATANQGSEATYESGFVIDKFPISRPNLTFSTLTVSNMSPEDSSIYLCSVEDGRGYTFGSGTRLTVV.

Many counts were recorded for this clonotype. The chain links TRBV15 to TRBJ1-1; D perhaps matches TRBD1 (6 bases). V shed 5 bases and J shed 5 bases, with 15 bases lying between them. The CDR3 has 14 residues. Germline CDR1 reads LNHNV; CDR2 reads YYDKDF (reference sequence). CDR3 sequence (DNA): TGTGCCACCAGCTTAGAAACAGGGCCAACTGAAGCTTTCTTT. It is translated as CATSLETGPTEAFF.